The 14 T cell receptor beta chains reported below all come from one sample, sequenced in a study of metastatic and nonmetastatic thyroid tumors. TCRdb re-clonotyped the PCR reads through MiXCR. The sample consists of around 59,000 clones, around 16% of them appearing once. Patients were all untreated before their thyroid surgery. Source material: blood. The receptor source for this set is a male donor with papillary thyroid cancer or a benign thyroid nodule (not recorded which). Some clones in this sample may be carry-over from other donors' samples.

The V and J genes are TRBV6-2 or TRBV6-3 and TRBJ1-1; D is unclear. The V end was cut by 4 bases, the J end by 11 bases, with 29 bases between. The CDR3 length is 17 residues. Germline V gene data show CDR1 as MNHEY and CDR2 as SVGEGT. CDR3 sequence: CASSSPVGLLGSLNAFF. The DNA for the CDR3 is TGTGCCAGCAGTTCCCCCGTAGGACTATTGGGCAGTCTGAATGCTTTCTTT.

Ten or more counts support this clone. The DNA for the CDR3 is TGCGCCAGCAGCCAAGATAGTTTGCGACAGGGTTTCAGCGAGCAGTACTTC. It is translated as CASSQDSLRQGFSEQYF. The gene calls are TRBV4-1 and TRBJ2-7, with TRBD1 identical over 7 bases. After removal of 0 bases from V and 6 bases from J, the junction contained 14 bases not matched to a gene. Germline CDR1 and CDR2: MGHRA and YSYEKL. This CDR3 is built from 17 residues.

This clone has at least ten counts. The CDR3 nucleotides are TGCGCCAGCAGCCAAGCTGTCAGGGGAGAGACCCAGTACTTC. Translating it yields CASSQAVRGETQYF. The rearrangement uses TRBV4-3 and TRBJ2-5; a weak D match, TRBD1 (6 bases). Germline CDR1 and CDR2: LGHNA and YSLEER. Trimming removed 1 base from V and 4 bases from J, with 10 bases in between. CDR3 length: 14 amino acids.

There are many counts of this clone. A much larger clone differs by one base, so this may be a read error. In the same sample, other DNA sequences code for this CDR3. V is TRBV12-3 or TRBV12-4 and J is TRBJ2-3; TRBD1 might be the D (6 bases). The J call is in doubt because the DNA end fits TRBJ1-5 better. The CDR3 covers 17 residues. Here the CDR3 DNA reads TGTGCCAGCAGCGGCGGGGGGCCGGGGACTAGCACAGATACGCAGCATTTT. Its translation: CASSGGGPGTSTDTQHF.

This clone was seen many times. CDR3 loop: CASTRQGGEQETQYF. Here the CDR3 DNA reads TGTGCCAGCACCCGACAGGGCGGGGAACAAGAGACCCAGTACTTC. The chain joins TRBV9 to TRBJ2-5; D is perhaps TRBD1 (7 bases). The CDR3 has 15 amino acids. Germline V gives CDR1 SGDLS, CDR2 YYNGEE. V was clipped by 6 bases and J by 2 bases, with 17 bases between them.

This clone was counted ten times or more. The chain carries TRBV11-2 and TRBJ1-2, with TRBD1 matching 8 bases. This CDR3 is 15 amino acids long. Looked up from germline, CDR1 is SGHAT and CDR2 is FQNNGV. V shed 8 bases, J shed 6 bases, and the junction held 14 bases outside the gene matches. CDR3 residues: CASLRSGGTGDGYTF. In nucleotides, the CDR3 is TGTGCCAGCCTCAGATCCGGAGGGACAGGTGATGGCTACACCTTC.

This clone was observed many times. The CDR3 sequence: CASRPRTVSSNQPQHF. The CDR3 DNA reads TGTGCCAGCCGCCCTCGGACAGTCAGTAGCAATCAGCCCCAGCATTTT. This chain links TRBV27 with TRBJ1-5; D is perhaps TRBD1 (6 bases). V lost 8 bases and J lost 0, with 17 bases in between. The V gene's germline CDR1 is MNHEY and CDR2 SMNVEV (reference sequence). The CDR3 is 16 residues long.

Notes on this clone: Germline and junction disagree at one end, which may indicate a read error. V and J are TRBV7-7 and TRBJ2-5, with D perhaps matching TRBD1 (6 bases). Germline values: CDR1 SSHAT, CDR2 FNYEAQ (reference sequence). The CDR3 extends over 16 amino acids. The CDR3 DNA reads as TGTGCTAGCAGCTTATATGCAGGGGTCGCCCGGGAGACCCAGTACTTC. Protein sequence: CASSLYAGVARETQYF. Full variable domain (outside the CDR3, taken from reference TRBV7-7 and TRBJ2-5): GAGVSQSPRYKVTKRGQDVTLRCDPISSHATLYWYQQALGQGPEFLTYFNYEAQPDKSGLPSDRFSAERPEGSISTLTIQRTEQRDSAMYRCASSLYAGVARETQYFGPGTRLLVL.

This clone was observed many times. The chain has TRBV7-3 and TRBJ2-3; tentatively, D is TRBD1 (6 bases). V was clipped by 1 base and J by 3 bases, with 11 bases between them. Germline V lookup: CDR1 SGHTA, CDR2 FQGTGA. The CDR3 has 15 amino acids. CDR3 region: CASSLKAGETDTQYF. CDR3 coding DNA: TGTGCCAGCAGCTTAAAGGCAGGGGAAACAGATACGCAGTATTTT.

In its sample, this clone was seen many times. The same CDR3 also results from other DNA sequences found in this sample. The chain joins TRBV5-6 to TRBJ1-5; D possibly corresponds to TRBD1 (6 bases). The CDR3 is 15 residues long. Trimming cost V 0 bases and J 7 bases, with 14 bases left between them. The germline gives CDR1 SGHDT, CDR2 YYEEEE. The CDR3 is CASSLARGAGQPQHF. The CDR3 coding sequence is TGTGCCAGCAGCTTGGCACGGGGGGCGGGCCAGCCCCAGCATTTT. Variable domain in full (rest from reference TRBV5-6 and TRBJ1-5): DAGVTQSPTHLIKTRGQQVTLRCSPKSGHDTVSWYQQALGQGPQFIFQYYEEEERQRGNFPDRFSGHQFPNYSSELNVNALLLGDSALYLCASSLARGAGQPQHFGDGTRLSIL.

Note on this clone: This sequence may be a read error, since a much larger clone differs from it by one base. This rearrangement joins TRBV19 to TRBJ2-3; D may be TRBD2 (7 bases). Trimming removed 7 bases at V and 6 bases at J, with 23 bases between. The CDR3 has 16 amino acids. CDR1 is LNHDA, CDR2 SQIVND, per germline (reference sequence). The CDR3, as DNA: TGTGCCAGTACCGAAGGGGGGGGATTAGTTGGGGATACGCAGTATTTT. Its translation is CASTEGGGLVGDTQYF.

This clone was seen many times. The chain joins TRBV28 to TRBJ1-5; D is undetermined. Trimming took off 3 bases at V and 0 bases at J, with 12 bases between the two ends. From germline, CDR1 is MDHEN and CDR2 SYDVKM. There are 16 residues in the CDR3. CDR3 nucleotide sequence: TGTGCCAGCAGTTTTGGCAGTCTAAATAGCAATCAGCCCCAGCATTTT. It specifies CASSFGSLNSNQPQHF.

The V and J genes are TRBV11-1 and TRBJ2-1; no firm D call. Per germline, CDR1 SGHAT and CDR2 FQDESV (reference sequence). Trimming pared 6 bases from V and 0 bases from J, leaving 18 bases between. The CDR3 covers 17 residues. CDR3 sequence (DNA): TGTGCCAGCAGAGAAGAAAAAGGATCAAACTCCTACAATGAGCAGTTCTTC. This sequence encodes CASREEKGSNSYNEQFF.

This clone occurred many times. The CDR3 loop reads CASSSILAGDYNEQFF. The CDR3 nucleotides read TGTGCCAGCAGTTCCATCCTAGCGGGAGACTACAATGAGCAGTTCTTC. The gene calls are TRBV12-3 or TRBV12-4 and TRBJ2-1; 10 bases are a match to TRBD2. Trimming cost V 4 bases and J 3 bases; bases outside gene matches: 6. This CDR3 has 16 residues.